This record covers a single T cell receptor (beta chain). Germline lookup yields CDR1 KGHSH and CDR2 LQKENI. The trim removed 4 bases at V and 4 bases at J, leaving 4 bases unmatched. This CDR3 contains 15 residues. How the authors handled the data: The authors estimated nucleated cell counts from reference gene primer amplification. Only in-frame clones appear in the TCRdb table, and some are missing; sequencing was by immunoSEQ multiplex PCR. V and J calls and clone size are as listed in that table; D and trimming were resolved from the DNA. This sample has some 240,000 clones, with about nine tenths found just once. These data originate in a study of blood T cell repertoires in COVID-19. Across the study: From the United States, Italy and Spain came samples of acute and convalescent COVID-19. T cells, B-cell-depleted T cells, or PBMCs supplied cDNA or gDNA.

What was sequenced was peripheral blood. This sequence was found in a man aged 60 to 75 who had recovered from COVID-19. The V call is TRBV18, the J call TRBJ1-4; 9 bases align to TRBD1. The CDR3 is CASSRQGGDNEKLFF. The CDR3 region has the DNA TGTGCCAGCTCACGACAGGGGGGAGATAATGAAAAACTGTTTTTT.